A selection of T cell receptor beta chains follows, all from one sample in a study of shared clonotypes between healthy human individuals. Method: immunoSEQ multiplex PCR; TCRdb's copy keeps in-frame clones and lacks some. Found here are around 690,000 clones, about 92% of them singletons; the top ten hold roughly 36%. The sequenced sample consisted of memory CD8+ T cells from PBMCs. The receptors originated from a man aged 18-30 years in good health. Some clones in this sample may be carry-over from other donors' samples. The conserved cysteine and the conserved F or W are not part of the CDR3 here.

CDR3 protein: ATSRYPTGVAGYT
V gene: TRBV15
J gene: TRBJ1-2

CDR3 protein: ASSSGGRVYGDEQY
V gene: TRBV9
J gene: TRBJ2-7

CDR3 protein: AWSSPFREVETQY
V gene: TRBV30
J gene: TRBJ2-5

CDR3 protein: ASSPSTTGIPQH
V gene: TRBV7-7
J gene: TRBJ1-5

CDR3 protein: ASSSDRVGPYNEQF
V gene: TRBV5-1
J gene: TRBJ2-1

CDR3 protein: ASSPPGQAYEKLF
V gene: TRBV6-5
J gene: TRBJ1-4

CDR3 protein: ASSFPASRTVNTEAF
V gene: TRBV28
J gene: TRBJ1-1

CDR3 protein: ASSLTAGNQPQH
V gene: TRBV5-8
J gene: TRBJ1-5

CDR3 protein: ASSPSAGQDNYGYT
V gene: TRBV27
J gene: TRBJ1-2

CDR3 protein: ASSFSGPRAGEQY
V gene: TRBV7-2
J gene: TRBJ2-7

CDR3 protein: ASSPLAGLTGELF
V gene: TRBV28
J gene: TRBJ2-2

CDR3 protein: ASSQEAGFSSLYEQY
V gene: TRBV4-2
J gene: TRBJ2-7

CDR3 protein: ASSGRGPYNEQF
V gene: TRBV27
J gene: TRBJ2-1

CDR3 protein: ASSFVPSRAAYGYT
V gene: TRBV5-1
J gene: TRBJ1-2

CDR3 protein: ASSPTKGEWAEAF
V gene: TRBV18
J gene: TRBJ1-1

CDR3 protein: ASSLDRQGGQSPLH
V gene: TRBV5-1
J gene: TRBJ1-6